What follows are 23 T cell receptor beta chains derived from one specimen sequenced in a study of read filtering for tumor transcriptome and immune sequencing. The library was built from roughly 400 ng RNA with molecular barcoded adaptors for alpha/delta and beta/gamma chains. MiXCR, run by TCRdb on the reads, gives a single entry per CDR3 protein. Of about 90,000 distinct CDR3 sequences in the sample, about 12% were seen once. Sequenced input: a population of CD138-negative cells sorted from bone marrow. The receptor set was obtained from a donor older than 35 with multiple myeloma.

Comments on this clonotype: Since the CDR3 does not end with the conserved phenylalanine or tryptophan, this likely comes from a read error. The rearrangement links TRBV12-3 or TRBV12-4 to TRBJ2-1; D gene ambiguous. V shed 1 base and J shed 1 base, with 8 bases lying between them. The CDR3 consists of 15 residues. Here the CDR3 reads CASSLEGWSYNEQFL. CDR3 coding DNA: TGTGCCAGCAGTTTAGAGGGATGGTCCTACAATGAGCAGTTCCTC.

This clonotype came up many times. The chain combines TRBV19 with TRBJ2-1; 7 nucleotides line up with TRBD1. Trimming cost V 8 bases and J 7 bases; bases outside gene matches: 5. The V gene's germline CDR1 is LNHDA and CDR2 SQIVND (reference sequence). There are 12 residues in the CDR3. The CDR3 DNA is TGTGCCAGTTCGGACAGGTCGAATGAGCAGTTCTTC. As protein: CASSDRSNEQFF. The whole variable domain, remainder taken from reference TRBV19 and TRBJ2-1, is DGGITQSPKYLFRKEGQNVTLSCEQNLNHDAMYWYRQDPGQGLRLIYYSQIVNDFQKGDIAEGYSVSREKKESFPLTVTSAQKNPTAFYLCASSDRSNEQFFGPGTRLTVL.

This clonotype was seen many times. The chain joins TRBV3-1 to TRBJ1-4; unclear D gene. The CDR3 spans 15 residues. Germline lookup yields CDR1 LGHDT and CDR2 YNNKEL (reference sequence). The V and J ends lost 4 bases and 0 bases respectively, with 9 bases between them. CDR3 in DNA: TGTGCCAGCAGCCGTGACACCGCAACTAATGAAAAACTGTTTTTT. Its translation: CASSRDTATNEKLFF.

This clonotype was detected ten times or more. The chain combines TRBV19 with TRBJ2-1; D is ambiguous. The CDR3 has 17 amino acids. Per the germline V gene, CDR1 is LNHDA and CDR2 is SQIVND (reference sequence). With 5 bases removed from V and 0 bases from J, the gap between germline ends came to 17 bases. The CDR3 DNA is TGTGCCAGTAGTGTCGACTGGCGGCCGAGCTCCTACAATGAGCAGTTCTTC. Protein: CASSVDWRPSSYNEQFF.

In this sample, this clonotype turned up many times. V gene TRBV7-8 combines with J gene TRBJ2-1; 7 bases are a match to TRBD2. The length of the CDR3 is 18 residues. V lost 2 bases to trimming and J lost 2 bases; unmatched junction nucleotides: 12. Germline assignment: CDR1 SGHVS and CDR2 FQNEAQ. This chain's CDR3 is CASSLHPSGGNPYNEQFF. The CDR3 nucleotides are TGTGCCAGCAGCTTACATCCGTCGGGAGGAAATCCCTACAATGAGCAGTTCTTC.

This clonotype was picked up many times. Being one base from a much bigger clone, this may be a read error. J is TRBJ2-1 and V is TRBV15; 11 positions agree with TRBD2. Germline V gene data show CDR1 as LNHNV and CDR2 as YYDKDF (reference sequence). This CDR3 contains 16 residues. In nucleotides, the CDR3 is TGTGCCACCAGAGACCCGGGACTAGCGGTCTACAATGGGCAGTTCTTC. Protein product: CATRDPGLAVYNGQFF.

This clonotype showed up many times. The rearrangement joins TRBV5-1 to TRBJ2-5, with D perhaps matching TRBD2 (5 bases). Looked up from germline, CDR1 is SGHRS and CDR2 is YFSETQ. V was trimmed by 0 bases and J by 5 bases, leaving 8 bases between them. This CDR3 has 13 residues. The CDR3 sequence is CASSLGGAETQYF. The CDR3 nucleotides are TGCGCCAGCAGCTTGGGGGGAGCGGAGACCCAGTACTTC.

This clonotype was counted at least ten times. V usage is TRBV2 and J usage is TRBJ2-5; 7 nucleotides align to TRBD1. J lost 1 base, V lost 0 bases, and 5 bases had no gene match. CDR1 and CDR2 from the germline V gene are SNHLY and FYNNEI. The CDR3 has 16 amino acids. CDR3 amino acids: CASSEASQGPQETQYF. CDR3 nucleotide sequence: TGTGCCAGCAGTGAAGCTTCACAGGGGCCCCAAGAGACCCAGTACTTC.

This clonotype was seen at least ten times. CDR3 DNA: TGTGCCAGCAGCAGCCGGAAGGGCGGGAGTTACGAGCAGTACTTC. Amino acids: CASSSRKGGSYEQYF. The rearrangement joins TRBV6-1 to TRBJ2-7, with 7 bases fitting TRBD2. Germline V CDR1 and CDR2: MNHNS, SASEGT. Trimming cost V 6 bases and J 4 bases; bases outside gene matches: 12. This CDR3 spans 15 amino acids.

The chain has TRBV29-1 and TRBJ2-7; perhaps TRBD1 as D (5 bases). This CDR3 has 13 amino acids. V was trimmed by 4 bases and J by 2 bases, leaving 12 bases between them. CDR1 SQVTM and CDR2 ANQGSEA come from the germline V gene. Here the CDR3 DNA reads TGCAGCGTTGTAGCAGGGCCCACCTACGAGCAGTACTTC. Translating gives CSVVAGPTYEQYF.

Many counts were recorded for this clonotype. This chain links TRBV6-2 or TRBV6-3 with TRBJ2-1; D is unclear. Looked up from germline, CDR1 is MNHEY and CDR2 is SVGEGT. There are 14 residues in the CDR3. V was pared by 6 bases and J by 5 bases, with 14 bases between. The CDR3 reads CASSKARPDNEQFF. In DNA, the CDR3 is TGTGCCAGCAGCAAGGCCAGGCCAGACAATGAGCAGTTCTTC.

A few counts support this clonotype. The chain recombines TRBV11-1 with TRBJ2-3, with D perhaps TRBD1 (6 bases). CDR1 and CDR2 (germline): SGHAT, FQDESV (reference sequence). This CDR3 comprises 15 residues. Trimming removed 2 bases at V and 3 bases at J, with 12 bases between. The CDR3 bases are TGTGCCAGCAGCTTACTCAGGGGAGCGACAGATACGCAGTATTTT. It translates to CASSLLRGATDTQYF.

At least ten counts were recorded for this clonotype. This chain links TRBV15 with TRBJ2-1; D is undetermined. Trimming stripped 0 bases from V and 1 base from J, with 7 bases between. This CDR3 is 15 amino acids long. The V gene's germline CDR1 is LNHNV and CDR2 YYDKDF (reference sequence). The CDR3 nucleotides are TGTGCCACCAGCAGAGACTTGGGGTCCTACAATGAGCAGTTCTTC. Residues: CATSRDLGSYNEQFF.

This clonotype was counted a few times. This may stem from a read error, because a much larger clone lies one nucleotide away. Given the absence of the conserved phenylalanine or tryptophan at the CDR3 end, a read error is likely. The rearrangement uses TRBV29-1 and TRBJ2-2; TRBD1 aligns across 7 bases. This CDR3 region has 13 residues. Germline assignment: CDR1 SQVTM and CDR2 ANQGSEA. V was pared by 6 bases and J by 4 bases, with 5 bases of the junction left unmatched. CDR3 in amino acids: CSVQTGVTGELFL. CDR3 coding DNA: TGCAGCGTCCAAACAGGGGTCACCGGGGAGCTGTTTCTT.

There are a few counts of this clonotype. The chain recombines TRBV5-5 with TRBJ1-3; TRBD1 is a possible D gene (5 bases). Trimming removed 5 bases at V and 5 bases at J, with 17 bases between. CDR1 is SGHKS, CDR2 YYEKEE, per germline (reference sequence). The CDR3 contains 15 residues. The CDR3, as DNA: TGTGCCAGCAGGCGTTCCGGGACCCCGAGAAACACCATATATTTT. Translation: CASRRSGTPRNTIYF.

This clonotype turned up a few times. In DNA, the CDR3 is TGCGCCAGCAGTGAGTCGGTGGGGAACACCGGGGAGCTGTTTTTT. Encoded protein: CASSESVGNTGELFF. The chain carries TRBV10-1 and TRBJ2-2; no clear D gene. The CDR3 loop spans 15 amino acids. Germline CDR1 and CDR2: WNHNN and SYGVQD (reference sequence). Trimming left V 0 bases short and J 1 base short, with 6 bases between.

This clonotype has only a few counts. One base away lies a much larger clone, so this may be a sequencing read error. The chain employs TRBV28 and TRBJ2-7, with TRBD1 identical over 8 bases. CDR1 and CDR2 (germline): MDHEN, SYDVKM. Germline trimming cut 3 bases from V and 10 bases from J; bases unmatched to any gene: 8. CDR3 size: 13 residues. The DNA for the CDR3 is TGTGCCAGCAGTTTCAGCCTGGGACAGGCTCAGTACTTC. Translation gives CASSFSLGQAQYF.

This clonotype was detected many times. This chain uses TRBV5-1 with TRBJ2-2; D unclear. CDR3 length: 14 residues. Per the germline V gene, CDR1 is SGHRS and CDR2 is YFSETQ. Trimming took off 4 bases at V and 3 bases at J, with 10 bases between the two ends. CDR3 bases: TGCGCCAGCAGCCACCCTAGTGACACCGGGGAGCTGTTTTTT. Protein product: CASSHPSDTGELFF.

This clonotype came up many times. The rearrangement uses TRBV29-1 and TRBJ1-1, with D unresolved. Trimming took off 7 bases at V and 7 bases at J, with 13 bases between the two ends. CDR1 and CDR2 (germline): SQVTM, ANQGSEA. The CDR3 has 11 amino acids. Here the CDR3 reads CSGGDSYEAFF. For the CDR3, the DNA is TGCAGCGGAGGAGACTCCTATGAAGCTTTCTTT.

Only a few counts were recorded for this clonotype. One base away lies a much larger clone, so this may be a sequencing read error. Likely a read error: the CDR3 ends without its conserved phenylalanine or tryptophan. The genes are TRBV29-1 and TRBJ2-1; no definite D call. V dropped 0 bases and J dropped 11 bases, with 23 bases sitting between them. Germline V gene data show CDR1 as SQVTM and CDR2 as ANQGSEA. This CDR3 is built from 16 residues. CDR3 in DNA: TGCAGCGTTGAAGATCTTCCGGGTAGGGTTTACGATCAGCAGTTCTCC. The encoded protein is CSVEDLPGRVYDQQFS.

This chain joins TRBV28 and TRBJ1-1, with D perhaps matching TRBD1 (5 bases). The CDR3 totals 14 residues. Germline CDR1 is MDHEN and CDR2 is SYDVKM. Trimming shortened V by 4 bases and J by 6 bases, and 15 bases separated the two germline ends. CDR3 amino acids: CASSSAQGPSEAFF. The CDR3 bases are TGTGCCAGCAGTTCGGCCCAGGGCCCCTCTGAAGCTTTCTTT.

This clonotype was seen at least ten times. The chain employs TRBV11-2 and TRBJ2-7; D is ambiguous. This CDR3 spans 14 amino acids. Germline-derived CDR1 and CDR2 are SGHAT and FQNNGV. V was cut by 0 bases and J by 0 bases, with 6 bases left in between. CDR3 bases: TGTGCCAGCAGCTTAGAGGGGTACTCCTACGAGCAGTACTTC. Translated, it gives CASSLEGYSYEQYF.

This clonotype showed up many times. The rearrangement joins TRBV2 to TRBJ2-3; D not certain. V was pared by 4 bases and J by 1 base, with 9 bases between. The CDR3 is 14 residues long. Germline CDR1 SNHLY, CDR2 FYNNEI. The CDR3 DNA is TGTGCCAGCAGTGGAGCGATCCGCACAGATACGCAGTATTTT. It codes for CASSGAIRTDTQYF.